This T cell receptor beta chain was sequenced for a study of graft-versus-host responses after intestinal transplantation. Sequencing was performed with immunoSEQ multiplex PCR; in TCRdb, only in-frame clones are kept and a portion is missing. The sample has just under 65,000 clones, 90% seen once. With regard to this clone: Its matching antigen is unknown.

The germline CDR1 and CDR2 sequences are SGHAT and FQNNGV. The CDR3 covers 14 residues. V lost 4 bases, J lost 3 bases, and 10 bases lay in between. This sequence joins TRBV11-2 and TRBJ2-4, with D uncertain. The TCR comes from a human donor who was the organ donor for an intestinal transplant. The source was unstimulated CD8+ T cells sorted from spleen or lymph node cells, collected before transplant. CDR3 sequence (DNA): TGTGCCAGCAGCTCCTCGGTTGGCAAAAACATTCAGTACTTC. Amino acid sequence: CASSSSVGKNIQYF.